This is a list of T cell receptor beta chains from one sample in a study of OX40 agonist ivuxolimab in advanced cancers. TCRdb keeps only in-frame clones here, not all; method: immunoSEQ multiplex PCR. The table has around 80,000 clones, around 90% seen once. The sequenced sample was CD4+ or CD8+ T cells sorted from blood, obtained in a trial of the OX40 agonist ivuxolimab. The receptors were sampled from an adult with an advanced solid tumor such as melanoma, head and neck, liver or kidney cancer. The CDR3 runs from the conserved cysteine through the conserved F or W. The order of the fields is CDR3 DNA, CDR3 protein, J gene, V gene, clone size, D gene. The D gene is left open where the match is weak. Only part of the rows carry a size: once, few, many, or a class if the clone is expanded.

TGTGCCAGCAGCTTGGGGACAGTTTTCTCTGGAAACACCATATATTTT,CASSLGTVFSGNTIYF,TRBJ1-3,TRBV11-2,-,TRBD1
TGTGCCAGCAGTATCGACAGAGGCACTGAAGCTTTCTTT,CASSIDRGTEAFF,TRBJ1-1,TRBV6-6,-,-
TGTGCCAGCAGTGAAGGGCAGGGCTACTATGGCTACACCTTC,CASSEGQGYYGYTF,TRBJ1-2,TRBV2,few,-
TGCGCCAGCAGCTTGGTCGGGGGGACCAGCACAGATACGCAGTATTTT,CASSLVGGTSTDTQYF,TRBJ2-3,TRBV5-1,-,TRBD2
TGTGCCAGCAGTTACTCGAACAGGGGTGATCAGCCCCAGCATTTT,CASSYSNRGDQPQHF,TRBJ1-5,TRBV6-6,-,TRBD1
TGTGCCAGCAGCACCAGCCGTGCGGGGGCCTACCTTAGTGAGCAGTTCTTC,CASSTSRAGAYLSEQFF,TRBJ2-1,TRBV7-9,-,-
TGTGCCAGCAGCGTAGACGCAACAGGGGAGACGGAGGACACTGAAGCTTTCTTT,CASSVDATGETEDTEAFF,TRBJ1-1,TRBV9,once,TRBD1
TGTGCCAGCAGGAGCGGGGGGGGTGGCACAGATACGCAGTATTTT,CASRSGGGGTDTQYF,TRBJ2-3,TRBV28,few,TRBD2
TGTGCCAGCTCATCTACAGGAAACTATGGCTACACCTTC,CASSSTGNYGYTF,TRBJ1-2,TRBV18,-,-
TGTGCCAGCAGCCTTCGACCGGGACCTAATAACTATGGCTACACCTTC,CASSLRPGPNNYGYTF,TRBJ1-2,TRBV9,-,-
TGTGCCAGCGGATCGGAAGTCTACTATGGCTACACCTTC,CASGSEVYYGYTF,TRBJ1-2,TRBV6-6,-,-
TGTGCCAGCAGCTTCTTGAGCGGGGGGACCCAAAGCAATGAGCAGTTCTTC,CASSFLSGGTQSNEQFF,TRBJ2-1,TRBV5-6,-,TRBD2
TGTGCCAGCAGCGTGGCCAGCGGGGGGGCCAGTGAGCAGTTCTTC,CASSVASGGASEQFF,TRBJ2-1,TRBV9,-,TRBD2
TGTGCCAGCAGTTTGTTATATGAAAAACTGTTTTTT,CASSLLYEKLFF,TRBJ1-4,TRBV28,-,-
TGTGCCAGCAGTTACACAGAAGACGGAAGTCTGTACACTGAAGCTTTCTTT,CASSYTEDGSLYTEAFF,TRBJ1-1,TRBV28,-,-
TGTGCCAGCAGCTCACTAGCGGGGGGGCGTCAGTTCTTCGAGACCCAGTACTTC,CASSSLAGGRQFFETQYF,TRBJ2-5,TRBV7-8,-,TRBD2
TGTGCCAGCAGCCGGGGGTACAGGGAAGGGCGAGAGACCCAGTACTTC,CASSRGYREGRETQYF,TRBJ2-5,TRBV7-2,-,-
TGTGCCAGCAGCTTCTCAGAGAACACTGAAGCTTTCTTT,CASSFSENTEAFF,TRBJ1-1,TRBV7-9,-,-
TGCAGCGTTGAATCGGGACAGGTTTACTATGGCTACACCTTC,CSVESGQVYYGYTF,TRBJ1-2,TRBV29-1,-,TRBD1
TGCAGCGTTCGATCCAGGTGGGACTCTTACGAACAGTACTTC,CSVRSRWDSYEQYF,TRBJ2-7,TRBV29-1,once,-
TGTGCCAGCAGCAAAGCGCAATTGGAGGGTCCAGATACGCAGTATTTT,CASSKAQLEGPDTQYF,TRBJ2-3,TRBV21-1,-,-
TGCGCCAGCAGCCTCTCTCATTACAACAATGAGCAGTTCTTC,CASSLSHYNNEQFF,TRBJ2-1,TRBV5-1,once,-
TGCGCCAGCAGCTTGGTGCGGGGCTCCTACAATGAGCAGTTCTTC,CASSLVRGSYNEQFF,TRBJ2-1,TRBV5-1,-,-
TGTGCCAGCAATATCCGACGCGGCACTGAAGCTTTCTTT,CASNIRRGTEAFF,TRBJ1-1,TRBV6-5,-,-
TGTGCCAGCAGTTTATTTGCAGGAGGCTATGGCTACACCTTC,CASSLFAGGYGYTF,TRBJ1-2,TRBV28,once,-
TGTGCCAGCAGTTCCGGTTCGGGTTTGGCTGGAAACACCATATATTTT,CASSSGSGLAGNTIYF,TRBJ1-3,TRBV28,-,-
TGTGCCAGCAGCTCAGCGGGGGGGCCGCGGGAGACCCAGTACTTC,CASSSAGGPRETQYF,TRBJ2-5,TRBV5-4,-,TRBD2
TGTGCCAGCAGCTTAGCGGGGGGGCAAGAGACCCAGTACTTC,CASSLAGGQETQYF,TRBJ2-5,TRBV7-9,-,TRBD2
TGCGCCAGCAGCGTGACAGGGCAAACTAATGAAAAACTGTTTTTT,CASSVTGQTNEKLFF,TRBJ1-4,TRBV5-1,-,TRBD1
TGTGCCAGCAGCGGACTGCGGGGGCAAGAGACCCAGTACTTC,CASSGLRGQETQYF,TRBJ2-5,TRBV11-1,once,TRBD2
TGTGCCAGCAGGCCGACAGGGGCTAGGACCGGGGAGCTGTTTTTT,CASRPTGARTGELFF,TRBJ2-2,TRBV2,-,TRBD1
TGTGCCAGTAGTATGGGGGGGATCGGGCAGCCCCAGCATTTT,CASSMGGIGQPQHF,TRBJ1-5,TRBV19,-,-
TGCGCCAGCAGCCATACCCGGGACAGGAGCCTCACAGATACGCAGTATTTT,CASSHTRDRSLTDTQYF,TRBJ2-3,TRBV4-3,-,TRBD1
TGTGCCAGCTCACCAAGCCTAGCGGTAAGCACAGATACGCAGTATTTT,CASSPSLAVSTDTQYF,TRBJ2-3,TRBV18,-,TRBD2
TGTGCCAGCAGCTTAGGGCCAGCATCTGGAAACACCATATATTTT,CASSLGPASGNTIYF,TRBJ1-3,TRBV7-2,-,-
TGTGCCAGCAGCCCCGGGGGTTCGGACCAGCATTTT,CASSPGGSDQHF,TRBJ1-5,TRBV7-9,-,-
TGTGCCAGCGGGGACAGGGGGATTCAGCCCCAGCATTTT,CASGDRGIQPQHF,TRBJ1-5,TRBV6-1,-,TRBD1
TGTGCCAGTAGTATTAAACAGGATGAATCACCCCTCCACTTT,CASSIKQDESPLHF,TRBJ1-6,TRBV19,-,-
TGCAGCGTTGAGGCTCCCGCGGGCACAGATACGCAGTATTTT,CSVEAPAGTDTQYF,TRBJ2-3,TRBV29-1,-,-
TGCGCCAGCAGCCAAGATGAGGTCGGGGAGCTGTTTTTT,CASSQDEVGELFF,TRBJ2-2,TRBV4-3,-,-
TGCGCCAGCAGCTTGGACCCCAGCGGCGCGAACACCGGGGAGCTGTTTTTT,CASSLDPSGANTGELFF,TRBJ2-2,TRBV5-1,-,-
TGTGCCAGCAGACAGGGAGGGAACACTGAAGCTTTCTTT,CASRQGGNTEAFF,TRBJ1-1,TRBV14,-,-
TGTGCCATCAGGGTATCAGGGGTCCAAGAGACCCAGTACTTC,CAIRVSGVQETQYF,TRBJ2-5,TRBV6-1,-,-
TGTGCCAGCAGCAGGGACCGGGAGACCCAGTACTTC,CASSRDRETQYF,TRBJ2-5,TRBV7-3,-,-
TGTGCCAGCTCAGAATACAGGCGGTCCGATGAAAAACTGTTTTTT,CASSEYRRSDEKLFF,TRBJ1-4,TRBV18,-,-
TGTGCCAGCAGCTTATGGGGTAGCGGGGGACCCTACAATGAGCAGTTCTTC,CASSLWGSGGPYNEQFF,TRBJ2-1,TRBV7-2,-,TRBD2
TGTGCCAGCAGTTTACACGGCACGGGCACCGGGGAGCTGTTTTTT,CASSLHGTGTGELFF,TRBJ2-2,TRBV28,-,-
TGTGCCAGCAGTGACGAGGCAGGAGGCGAGCAGTACTTC,CASSDEAGGEQYF,TRBJ2-7,TRBV6-4,-,-
TGCGCCAGCAGCCAAGATACAGACACAGATACGCAGTATTTT,CASSQDTDTDTQYF,TRBJ2-3,TRBV4-1,-,-
TGTGCCTGGAGACCAGTTGGGGGCTTCGGGGAGCTGTTTTTT,CAWRPVGGFGELFF,TRBJ2-2,TRBV30,once,-
TGTGCCATCACCCCGAGAGAGGGGGCAACCAGCACAGATACGCAGTATTTT,CAITPREGATSTDTQYF,TRBJ2-3,TRBV10-3,once,TRBD1
TGTGCCAGTGGGGGTACTTATCAAGAGACCCAGTACTTC,CASGGTYQETQYF,TRBJ2-5,TRBV6-1,few,-
TGTGCCAGCAGCCAATGGACAGCCTTCAGCTCCTACGAGCAGTACTTC,CASSQWTAFSSYEQYF,TRBJ2-7,TRBV5-8,-,-
TGTGCCAGCAGTTCCCTGGGGGCAGGGAACCCCTATGGCTACACCTTC,CASSSLGAGNPYGYTF,TRBJ1-2,TRBV2,-,-
TGTGCCAGCAGCCCAGGCGTGTTCACAGATACGCAGTATTTT,CASSPGVFTDTQYF,TRBJ2-3,TRBV2,-,-
TGCGCCAGCAGTGTGCAGGAAGAGACCCAGTACTTC,CASSVQEETQYF,TRBJ2-5,TRBV10-2,-,-
TGTGCCAGCAGCCCTCGACAGGGGCAGCCCCAGCATTTT,CASSPRQGQPQHF,TRBJ1-5,TRBV7-8,-,TRBD1
TGTGCCAGCGGGGACGGACGAGGGAATGAGCAGTTCTTC,CASGDGRGNEQFF,TRBJ2-1,TRBV2,-,-
TGTGCCAGCAGTGTCGTCGGGGGTCAGGGGGTTGATCAGCCCCAGCATTTT,CASSVVGGQGVDQPQHF,TRBJ1-5,TRBV28,few,TRBD1
TGTGCCAGCAGTTTTATGGGGGGCGTTGGCAATGAGCAGTTCTTC,CASSFMGGVGNEQFF,TRBJ2-1,TRBV28,-,-